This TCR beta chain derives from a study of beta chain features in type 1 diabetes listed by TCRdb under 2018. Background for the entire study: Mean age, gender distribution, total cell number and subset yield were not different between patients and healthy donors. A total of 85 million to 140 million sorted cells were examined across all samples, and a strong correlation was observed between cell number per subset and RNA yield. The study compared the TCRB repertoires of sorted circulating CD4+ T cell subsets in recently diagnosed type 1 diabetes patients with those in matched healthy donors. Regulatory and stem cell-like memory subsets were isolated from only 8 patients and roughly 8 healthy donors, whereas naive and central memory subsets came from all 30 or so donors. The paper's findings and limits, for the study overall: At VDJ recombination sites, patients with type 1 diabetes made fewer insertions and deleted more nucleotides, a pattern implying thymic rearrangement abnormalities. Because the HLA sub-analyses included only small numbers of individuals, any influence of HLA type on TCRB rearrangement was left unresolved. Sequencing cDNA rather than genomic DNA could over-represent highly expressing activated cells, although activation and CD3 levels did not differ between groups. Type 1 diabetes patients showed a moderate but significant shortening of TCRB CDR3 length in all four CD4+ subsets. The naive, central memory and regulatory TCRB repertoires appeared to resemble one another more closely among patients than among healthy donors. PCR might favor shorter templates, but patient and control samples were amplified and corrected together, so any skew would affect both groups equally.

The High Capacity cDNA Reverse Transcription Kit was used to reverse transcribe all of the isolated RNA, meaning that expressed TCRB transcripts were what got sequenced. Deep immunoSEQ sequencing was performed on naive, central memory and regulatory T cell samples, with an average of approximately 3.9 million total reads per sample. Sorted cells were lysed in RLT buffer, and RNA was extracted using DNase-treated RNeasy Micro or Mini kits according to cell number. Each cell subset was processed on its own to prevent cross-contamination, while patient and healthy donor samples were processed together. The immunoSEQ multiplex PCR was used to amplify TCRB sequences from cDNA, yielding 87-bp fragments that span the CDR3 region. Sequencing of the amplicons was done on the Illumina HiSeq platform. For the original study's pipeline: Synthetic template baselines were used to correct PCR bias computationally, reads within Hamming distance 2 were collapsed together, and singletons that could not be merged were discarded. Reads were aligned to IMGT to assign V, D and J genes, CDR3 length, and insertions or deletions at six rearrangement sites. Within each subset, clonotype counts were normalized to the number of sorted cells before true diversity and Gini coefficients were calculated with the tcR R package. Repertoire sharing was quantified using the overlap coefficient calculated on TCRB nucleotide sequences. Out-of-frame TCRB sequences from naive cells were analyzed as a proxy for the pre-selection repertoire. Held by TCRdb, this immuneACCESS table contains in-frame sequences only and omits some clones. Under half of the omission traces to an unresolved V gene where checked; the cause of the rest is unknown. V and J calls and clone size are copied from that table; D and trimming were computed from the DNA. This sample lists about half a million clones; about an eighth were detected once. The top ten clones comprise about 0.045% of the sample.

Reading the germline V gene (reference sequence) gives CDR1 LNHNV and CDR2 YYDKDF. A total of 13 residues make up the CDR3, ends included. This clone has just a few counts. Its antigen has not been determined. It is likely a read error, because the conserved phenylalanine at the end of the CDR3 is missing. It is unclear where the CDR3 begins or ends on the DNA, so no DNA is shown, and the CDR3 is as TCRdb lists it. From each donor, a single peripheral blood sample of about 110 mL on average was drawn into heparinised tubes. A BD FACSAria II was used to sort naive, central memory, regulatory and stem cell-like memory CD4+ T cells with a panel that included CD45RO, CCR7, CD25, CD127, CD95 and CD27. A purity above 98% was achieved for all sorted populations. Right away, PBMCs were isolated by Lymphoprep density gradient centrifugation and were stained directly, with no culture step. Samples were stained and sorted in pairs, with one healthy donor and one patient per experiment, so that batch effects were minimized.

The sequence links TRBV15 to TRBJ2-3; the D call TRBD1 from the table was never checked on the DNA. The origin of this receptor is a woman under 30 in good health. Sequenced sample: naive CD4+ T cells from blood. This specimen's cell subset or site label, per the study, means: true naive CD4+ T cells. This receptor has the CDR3 CATSRDGRGHPGI.